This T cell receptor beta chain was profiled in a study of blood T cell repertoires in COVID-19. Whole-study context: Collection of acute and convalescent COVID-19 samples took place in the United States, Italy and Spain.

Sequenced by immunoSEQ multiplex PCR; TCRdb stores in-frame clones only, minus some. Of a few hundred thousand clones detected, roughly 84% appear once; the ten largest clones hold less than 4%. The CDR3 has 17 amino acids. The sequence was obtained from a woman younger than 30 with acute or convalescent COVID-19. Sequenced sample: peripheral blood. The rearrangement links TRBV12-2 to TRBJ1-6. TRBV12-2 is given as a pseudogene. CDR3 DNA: TGTGCAAGTCGCTTAGCGAGGGTTGGACTGTTGAATTCACCCCTCCACTTT. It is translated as CASRLARVGLLNSPLHF.